The next 2 T cell receptor beta chains were all read from a single sample in a study of blood T cells in healthy people across ages. Using a J-beta primer mix together with a sample-barcoded 5' primer, a second PCR was run for roughly 7 to 12 cycles. TCRdb reprocessed the 5' RACE reads with MiXCR, giving one entry per CDR3 protein. The table shows around 2 million distinct CDR3 sequences, with approximately 39% occurring only once. The sequenced sample was blood. The receptors were gathered from a human donor in good health.

This clonotype was found many times. J is TRBJ2-3 and V is TRBV10-3, with D possibly matching TRBD1 (5 bases). V was clipped by 8 bases and J by 9 bases, with 12 bases between them. Germline assignment: CDR1 ENHRY and CDR2 SYGVKD. The length of the CDR3 is 11 residues. In DNA form, the CDR3 reads TGTGCCATCCAAGGGGCTGAGACGCAGTATTTT. Translated, it gives CAIQGAETQYF.

The chain recombines TRBV10-3 with TRBJ1-5; D may be TRBD1 (5 bases). The CDR3 totals 14 residues. V dropped 5 bases and J dropped 0 bases, with 8 bases sitting between them. CDR1 and CDR2 from the germline V gene are ENHRY and SYGVKD. The CDR3 region has the DNA TGTGCCATCAGTTTCGACAGTAGCAATCAGCCCCAGCATTTT. This codes for CAISFDSSNQPQHF.